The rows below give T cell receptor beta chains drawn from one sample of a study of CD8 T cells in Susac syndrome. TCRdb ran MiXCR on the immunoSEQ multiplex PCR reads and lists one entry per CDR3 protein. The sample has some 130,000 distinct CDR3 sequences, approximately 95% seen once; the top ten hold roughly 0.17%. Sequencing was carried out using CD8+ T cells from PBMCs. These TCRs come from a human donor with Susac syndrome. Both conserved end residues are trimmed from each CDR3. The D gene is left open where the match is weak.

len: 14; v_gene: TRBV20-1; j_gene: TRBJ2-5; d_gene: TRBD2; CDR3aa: SAREGSGRAGETQY
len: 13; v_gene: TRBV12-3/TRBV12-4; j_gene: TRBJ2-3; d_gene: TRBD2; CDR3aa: ASSSVAGGPDTQY
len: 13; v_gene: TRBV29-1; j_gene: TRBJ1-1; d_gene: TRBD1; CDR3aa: SVVTLGQGNTEAF
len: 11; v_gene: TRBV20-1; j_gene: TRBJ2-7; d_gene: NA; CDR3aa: SAMSQAGYEQY
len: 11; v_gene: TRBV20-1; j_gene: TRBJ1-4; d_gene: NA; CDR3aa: GVLVEDSEKLF
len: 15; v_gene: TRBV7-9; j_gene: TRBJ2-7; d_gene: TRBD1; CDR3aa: ASSLRAGTGLSYEQY
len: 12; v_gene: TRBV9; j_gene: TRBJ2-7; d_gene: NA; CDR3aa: ASSVASGGSEQY
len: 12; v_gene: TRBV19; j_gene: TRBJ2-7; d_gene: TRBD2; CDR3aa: ASSLAGEAYEQY
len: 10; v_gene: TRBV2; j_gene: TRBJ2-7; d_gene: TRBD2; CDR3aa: ASTARGDEQY
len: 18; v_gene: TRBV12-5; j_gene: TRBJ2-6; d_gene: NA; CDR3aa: ASGLVPVSMTHSGANVLT
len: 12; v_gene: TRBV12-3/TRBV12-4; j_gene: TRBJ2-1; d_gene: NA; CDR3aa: ASSFSGSGNEQF
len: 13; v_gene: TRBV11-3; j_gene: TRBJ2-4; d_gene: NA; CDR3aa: ASSLGMLAKNIQY
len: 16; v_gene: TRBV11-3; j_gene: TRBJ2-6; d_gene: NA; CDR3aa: ASSQQGSPTSGANVLT
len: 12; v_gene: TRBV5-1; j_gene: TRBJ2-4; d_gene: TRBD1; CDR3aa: ASSWGQGENIQY
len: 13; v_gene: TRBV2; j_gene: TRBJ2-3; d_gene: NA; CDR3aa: ASIEQASDTDTQY
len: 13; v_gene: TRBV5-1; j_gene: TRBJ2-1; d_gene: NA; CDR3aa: ASSFGQPSYNEQF
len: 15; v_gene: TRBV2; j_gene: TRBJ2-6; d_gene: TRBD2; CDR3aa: ATPGEGQSSGANVLT
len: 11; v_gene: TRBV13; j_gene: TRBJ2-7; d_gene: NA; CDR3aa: ATSQGGAYEQY
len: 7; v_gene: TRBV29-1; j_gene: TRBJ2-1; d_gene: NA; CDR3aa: SVDNEQF
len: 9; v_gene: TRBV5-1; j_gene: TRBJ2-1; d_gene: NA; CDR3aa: ASSDKGWVF
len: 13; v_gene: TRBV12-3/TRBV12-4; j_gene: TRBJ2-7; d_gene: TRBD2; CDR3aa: ASSFWLAGRYEQY
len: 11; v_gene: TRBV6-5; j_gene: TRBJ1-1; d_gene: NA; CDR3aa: ASSYSMATEAF
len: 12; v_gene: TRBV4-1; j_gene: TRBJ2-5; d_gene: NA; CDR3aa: ASSQEGAPETQY
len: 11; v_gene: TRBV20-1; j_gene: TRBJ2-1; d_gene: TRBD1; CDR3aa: SARDRDYNEQF
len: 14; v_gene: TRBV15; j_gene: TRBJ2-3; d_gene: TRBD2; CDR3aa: ATSRKGLAGTDTQY
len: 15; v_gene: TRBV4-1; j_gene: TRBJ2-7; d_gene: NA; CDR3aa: ASSQERVARDTYEQY
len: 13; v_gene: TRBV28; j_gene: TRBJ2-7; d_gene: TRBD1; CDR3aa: ASSNLQGNPDEQY
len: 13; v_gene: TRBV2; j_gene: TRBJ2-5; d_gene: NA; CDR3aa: ATSGGRLGQETQY